This T cell receptor beta chain comes out of a study of tumor-infiltrating lymphocytes in oesophageal squamous cell carcinoma. MiXCR, applied by TCRdb to the PCR reads, yields one record per CDR3 protein. The sample includes over 14,000 distinct CDR3 sequences, 53% of them seen just once. The CDR3 contains 12 residues. In germline, CDR1 is SGHVT, CDR2 SQSDAQ. The chain links TRBV7-4 to TRBJ1-1; D is ambiguous. Near its end, the DNA agrees better with TRBJ1-3, so the J call may be wrong. This receptor was identified in a male donor with esophageal squamous cell carcinoma. The sequencing input was esophageal tumor tissue. The CDR3 DNA reads TGTGCCAGCAGCTCCACATACAACACCATATATTTT. Translating it yields CASSSTYNTIYF.